Sequencing of this TCR beta chain was carried out in a study of blood T cell repertoires in COVID-19. Donors in Cohort 3 who had recovered were those with two negative PCRs, healthcare professional clearance, or resolution of their symptoms. Assay: immunoSEQ multiplex PCR; the TCRdb copy retains only in-frame clones and omits some. There are some 330,000 clones in the sample; approximately 90% occur only once, and 3.5% to 5% lies in the top ten. The length of the CDR3 is 14 residues. The clonotype comes from a man aged 25-40 years who had recovered from COVID-19. The specimen sequenced was PBMCs or T cells enriched from blood (not recorded which). This rearrangement joins TRBV21-1 to TRBJ2-7; the table names TRBD1, a call not compared with the DNA. TRBV21-1 is shown as a pseudogene. CDR3 bases: TGTGCCAGCAGCCCCTCGACAGGGCCCTACGAGCAGTACTTC. Protein product: CASSPSTGPYEQYF.